This T cell receptor (beta chain) was retrieved from a study of neurological immune-mediated disorders. TCRdb used MiXCR to reprocess the 5' RACE reads, holding one entry per CDR3 protein. The profile shows 35,000 or so distinct CDR3 sequences, 10% of them singletons. This clonotype occurred many times. This receptor was identified in a woman aged 25-40 years with HTLV-1-associated myelopathy (HAM/TSP). Sequencing was done on a sample of PBMCs.

CDR3 sequence: CSGLDVDSGNTIYF. The CDR3 bases are TGCAGCGGATTGGACGTAGACTCTGGAAACACCATATATTTT. V and J are TRBV29-1 and TRBJ1-3; no firm D call. V dropped 7 bases and J dropped 0 bases, with 13 bases sitting between them. Per the germline V gene, CDR1 is SQVTM and CDR2 is ANQGSEA. The CDR3 totals 14 residues.